This TCR beta chain was obtained from a study of siplizumab effects on memory and regulatory T cells. Assays covered 95,000 to 100,000 TCR templates per sample. Here immunoSEQ multiplex PCR was the method, and the copy in TCRdb shows in-frame clones only, minus some. Of under 140,000 clones in the sample, 80% to 95% were seen once. As for this clone: Its antigen is as yet unknown.

V lost 2 bases and J 6 bases, leaving 10 bases between the germline ends. CDR3 size: 14 residues. The germline gives CDR1 MGHRA, CDR2 YSYEKL. General observations from the study: Siplizumab significantly reduced alloreactive sequences traceable to unstimulated CD4+ memory cells. The naive T cell population seemed more diverse than memory cells and seemed a major contributor to the alloresponse. Mean Treg-derived proportions of mappable alloreactive CD4+ clones were around 72% for siplizumab and 25% to 30% for controls.

The source is a human donor in good health. This rearrangement joins TRBV4-1 to TRBJ1-4; D might be TRBD1 (6 bases). The sequenced sample was CD4+ T cells sorted from blood. The CDR3 region is CASSQPGVDEKLFF. The CDR3 DNA is TGCGCCAGCAGCCAACCAGGGGTGGATGAAAAACTGTTTTTT.